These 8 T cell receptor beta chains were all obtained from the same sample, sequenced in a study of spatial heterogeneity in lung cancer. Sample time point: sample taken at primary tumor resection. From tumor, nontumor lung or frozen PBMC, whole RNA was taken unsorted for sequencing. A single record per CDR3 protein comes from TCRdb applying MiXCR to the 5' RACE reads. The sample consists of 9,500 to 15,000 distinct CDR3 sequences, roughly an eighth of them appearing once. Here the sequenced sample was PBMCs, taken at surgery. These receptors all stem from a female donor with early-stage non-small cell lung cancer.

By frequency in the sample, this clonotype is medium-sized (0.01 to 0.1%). In DNA, the CDR3 is TGTGCCAGCAGTGGGGACCCGGGACAGGGATATCAGCCCCAGCATTTT. Its translation is CASSGDPGQGYQPQHF. The chain recombines TRBV2 with TRBJ1-5, with 9 bases lining up with TRBD1. The V and J ends lost 4 bases and 5 bases, in that order; junction bases with no gene match: 9. Germline-derived CDR1 and CDR2 are SNHLY and FYNNEI. The CDR3 consists of 16 residues. The full variable domain, with the rest looked up from reference TRBV2 and TRBJ1-5, is EPEVTQTPSHQVTQMGQEVILRCVPISNHLYFYWYRQILGQKVEFLVSFYNNEISEKSEIFDDQFSVERPDGSNFTLKIRSTKLEDSAMYFCASSGDPGQGYQPQHFGDGTRLSIL.

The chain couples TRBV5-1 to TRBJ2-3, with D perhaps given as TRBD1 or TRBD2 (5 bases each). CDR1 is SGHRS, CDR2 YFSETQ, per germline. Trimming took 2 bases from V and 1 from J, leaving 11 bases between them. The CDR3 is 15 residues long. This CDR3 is CASSLPGRRTDTQYF. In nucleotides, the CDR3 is TGCGCCAGCAGCTTACCGGGACGGCGCACAGATACGCAGTATTTT.

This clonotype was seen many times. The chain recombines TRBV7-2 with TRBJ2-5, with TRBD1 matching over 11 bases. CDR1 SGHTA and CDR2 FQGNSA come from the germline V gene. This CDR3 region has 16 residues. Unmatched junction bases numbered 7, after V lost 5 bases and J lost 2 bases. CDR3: CASSRGRDRGQETQYF. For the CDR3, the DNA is TGTGCCAGCAGCCGGGGCCGGGACAGGGGGCAAGAGACCCAGTACTTC.

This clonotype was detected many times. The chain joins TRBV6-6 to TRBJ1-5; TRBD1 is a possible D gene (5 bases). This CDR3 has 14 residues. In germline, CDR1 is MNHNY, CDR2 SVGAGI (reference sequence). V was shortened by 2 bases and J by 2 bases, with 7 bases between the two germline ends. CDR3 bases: TGTGCCAGCAGTTACAGGGGTGGCAATCAGCCCCAGCATTTT. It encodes CASSYRGGNQPQHF.

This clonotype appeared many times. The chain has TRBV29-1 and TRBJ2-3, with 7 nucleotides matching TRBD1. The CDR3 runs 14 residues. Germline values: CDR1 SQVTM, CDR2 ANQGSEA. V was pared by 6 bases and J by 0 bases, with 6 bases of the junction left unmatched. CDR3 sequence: CSVHPGGSTDTQYF. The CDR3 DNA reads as TGCAGCGTGCACCCAGGGGGTAGCACAGATACGCAGTATTTT.

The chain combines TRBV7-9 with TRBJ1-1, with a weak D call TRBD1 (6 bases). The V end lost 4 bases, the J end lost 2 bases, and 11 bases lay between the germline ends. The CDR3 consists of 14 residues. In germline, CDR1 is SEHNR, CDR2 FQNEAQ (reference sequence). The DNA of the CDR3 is TGTGCCAGCAGCTCTACAGGGTTTAACACTGAAGCTTTCTTT. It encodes CASSSTGFNTEAFF. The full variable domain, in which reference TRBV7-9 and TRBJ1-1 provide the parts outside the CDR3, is DTGVSQNPRHKITKRGQNVTFRCDPISEHNRLYWYRQTLGQGPEFLTYFQNEAQLEKSRLLSDRFSAERPKGSFSTLEIQRTEQGDSAMYLCASSSTGFNTEAFFGQGTRLTVV.

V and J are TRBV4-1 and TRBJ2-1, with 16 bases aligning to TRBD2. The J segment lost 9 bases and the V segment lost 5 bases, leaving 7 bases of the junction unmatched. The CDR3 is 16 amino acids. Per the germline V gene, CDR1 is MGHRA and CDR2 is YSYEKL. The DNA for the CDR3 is TGCGCCAGCAGCGGGGGACTAGCGGGAGGGCCCGGTGAGCAGTTCTTC. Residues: CASSGGLAGGPGEQFF.

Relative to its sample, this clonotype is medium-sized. CDR3 in amino acids: CASSVQTSGGETQYF. The CDR3 nucleotides are TGCGCCAGCAGCGTACAGACTAGCGGGGGCGAGACCCAGTACTTC. The rearrangement joins TRBV5-1 to TRBJ2-5; 12 bases agree with TRBD2. The junction had 6 bases not matched to a gene; V was cut back by 4 bases and J by 5 bases. The CDR3 is made up of 15 amino acids. Per germline, CDR1 SGHRS and CDR2 YFSETQ.